Listed below are T cell receptor beta chains from one sample, sequenced in a study of cytomegalovirus exposure and HLA in healthy donors. Sequencing used immunoSEQ multiplex PCR; TCRdb keeps in-frame clones, though not all of them. The sample shows over 200,000 clones, approximately 82% of them seen only once. The specimen sequenced was PBMCs. Every receptor here comes from a male donor in good health and CMV-seronegative. Both conserved end residues are part of each CDR3. The order of the fields is CDR3 protein, CDR3 DNA, V gene, J gene, clone size, D gene. D genes are given only for firm matches. A clone size is listed for some rows: how often the clone was seen (once, few, many), or a class if it is expanded.

CDR3aa: CASSPAGPYEQYF
CDR3nt: TGTGCCAGTAGTCCCGCGGGGCCCTACGAGCAGTACTTC
v_gene: TRBV19
j_gene: TRBJ2-7
abundance: NA
d_gene: NA

CDR3aa: CASSLLTGGPYNEQFF
CDR3nt: TGTGCCAGCAGTTTATTGACGGGGGGGCCGTACAATGAGCAGTTCTTC
v_gene: TRBV27
j_gene: TRBJ2-1
abundance: NA
d_gene: TRBD2

CDR3aa: CASSLGGSEQYF
CDR3nt: TGTGCCAGCAGCTTAGGAGGGAGCGAGCAGTACTTC
v_gene: TRBV7-8
j_gene: TRBJ2-7
abundance: NA
d_gene: NA

CDR3aa: CASSLIGGTEAFF
CDR3nt: TGTGCCAGCAGTTTAATTGGGGGGACTGAAGCTTTCTTT
v_gene: TRBV28
j_gene: TRBJ1-1
abundance: NA
d_gene: NA

CDR3aa: CASSLGTSVYNEQFF
CDR3nt: TGTGCCAGCAGCTTAGGGACTAGCGTGTACAATGAGCAGTTCTTC
v_gene: TRBV7-3
j_gene: TRBJ2-1
abundance: NA
d_gene: TRBD2

CDR3aa: CASSLSRQGVRQPQHF
CDR3nt: TGTGCCAGCAGTTTATCGAGGCAGGGGGTCCGTCAGCCCCAGCATTTT
v_gene: TRBV27
j_gene: TRBJ1-5
abundance: NA
d_gene: TRBD1

CDR3aa: CASRRDLRGDEQFF
CDR3nt: TGTGCCAGCAGGCGGGACCTTAGGGGCGATGAGCAGTTCTTC
v_gene: TRBV2
j_gene: TRBJ2-1
abundance: NA
d_gene: NA

CDR3aa: CASSQTGVRGTEAFF
CDR3nt: TGTGCCAGCAGCCAGACAGGGGTAAGGGGTACTGAAGCTTTCTTT
v_gene: TRBV6-1
j_gene: TRBJ1-1
abundance: NA
d_gene: TRBD1

CDR3aa: CASKPPGLGNQPQHF
CDR3nt: TGTGCCAGCAAACCCCCAGGACTAGGCAATCAGCCCCAGCATTTT
v_gene: TRBV28
j_gene: TRBJ1-5
abundance: NA
d_gene: NA

CDR3aa: CATSSSGGMGNTIYF
CDR3nt: TGTGCCACCAGCAGCTCAGGGGGCATGGGAAACACCATATATTTT
v_gene: TRBV15
j_gene: TRBJ1-3
abundance: NA
d_gene: TRBD1

CDR3aa: CASSYASGSTDTQYF
CDR3nt: TGTGCCAGCAGTTACGCTAGCGGGAGCACAGATACGCAGTATTTT
v_gene: TRBV6-5
j_gene: TRBJ2-3
abundance: few
d_gene: TRBD2

CDR3aa: CASSQVAGGPSYEQYF
CDR3nt: TGCGCCAGCAGCCAGGTAGCGGGAGGGCCTTCCTACGAGCAGTACTTC
v_gene: TRBV4-1
j_gene: TRBJ2-7
abundance: few
d_gene: TRBD2

CDR3aa: CASSLASGSSYEQYF
CDR3nt: TGTGCCAGCAGCTTAGCTAGCGGGAGTTCCTACGAGCAGTACTTC
v_gene: TRBV11-2
j_gene: TRBJ2-7
abundance: NA
d_gene: TRBD2

CDR3aa: CASNPNRVSYGYTF
CDR3nt: TGTGCCAGTAACCCTAACAGGGTTTCCTATGGCTACACCTTC
v_gene: TRBV19
j_gene: TRBJ1-2
abundance: NA
d_gene: NA

CDR3aa: CASSFADEAFF
CDR3nt: TGCGCCAGCAGCTTCGCAGATGAAGCTTTCTTT
v_gene: TRBV5-1
j_gene: TRBJ1-1
abundance: NA
d_gene: NA

CDR3aa: CAGAGTDHTDTQYF
CDR3nt: TGTGCCGGAGCCGGGACAGATCACACAGATACGCAGTATTTT
v_gene: TRBV6-1
j_gene: TRBJ2-3
abundance: NA
d_gene: TRBD1

CDR3aa: CASTPTSGKADEQFF
CDR3nt: TGTGCCAGCACCCCGACTAGCGGGAAGGCCGATGAGCAGTTCTTC
v_gene: TRBV21-1
j_gene: TRBJ2-1
abundance: NA
d_gene: NA

CDR3aa: CAWSRGANEKLFF
CDR3nt: TGTGCCTGGAGTCGGGGGGCTAATGAAAAACTGTTTTTT
v_gene: TRBV30
j_gene: TRBJ1-4
abundance: NA
d_gene: NA

CDR3aa: CASSLNSGRPQETQYF
CDR3nt: TGTGCCAGCAGTCTAAATAGCGGGAGGCCCCAAGAGACCCAGTACTTC
v_gene: TRBV4-2
j_gene: TRBJ2-5
abundance: NA
d_gene: TRBD2

CDR3aa: CASSLGIAGGPENTGELFF
CDR3nt: TGTGCCAGCAGCTTAGGCATAGCGGGAGGGCCGGAGAACACCGGGGAGCTGTTTTTT
v_gene: TRBV11-3
j_gene: TRBJ2-2
abundance: few
d_gene: TRBD2

CDR3aa: CASSLIHVTGSSGNTIYF
CDR3nt: TGTGCCAGCAGCTTAATCCATGTCACAGGGTCCTCTGGAAACACCATATATTTT
v_gene: TRBV7-8
j_gene: TRBJ1-3
abundance: NA
d_gene: NA

CDR3aa: CASSQDWTGARDNEQFF
CDR3nt: TGCGCCAGCAGCCAAGATTGGACAGGGGCAAGGGACAATGAGCAGTTCTTC
v_gene: TRBV4-1
j_gene: TRBJ2-1
abundance: NA
d_gene: TRBD1

CDR3aa: CASSDRQGGGQPQHF
CDR3nt: TGTGCCAGTAGCGACAGACAGGGAGGAGGTCAGCCCCAGCATTTT
v_gene: TRBV19
j_gene: TRBJ1-5
abundance: NA
d_gene: TRBD1

CDR3aa: CASRPSFQETQYF
CDR3nt: TGTGCCAGCAGGCCTAGCTTCCAAGAGACCCAGTACTTC
v_gene: TRBV2
j_gene: TRBJ2-5
abundance: NA
d_gene: NA

CDR3aa: CASSVDAGPTDTQYF
CDR3nt: TGTGCCAGCAGCGTAGATGCGGGCCCCACAGATACGCAGTATTTT
v_gene: TRBV9
j_gene: TRBJ2-3
abundance: NA
d_gene: NA

CDR3aa: CASSFSGVSAFF
CDR3nt: TGTGCCAGCAGTTTCTCCGGTGTGTCTGCTTTCTTT
v_gene: TRBV6-5
j_gene: TRBJ1-1
abundance: NA
d_gene: NA

CDR3aa: CASSIDRVTDTQYF
CDR3nt: TGTGCCAGTAGTATAGACAGGGTCACAGATACGCAGTATTTT
v_gene: TRBV19
j_gene: TRBJ2-3
abundance: NA
d_gene: NA

CDR3aa: CASSFMAGRRNEKLFF
CDR3nt: TGTGCCAGCAGCTTCATGGCAGGGAGGCGAAATGAAAAACTGTTTTTT
v_gene: TRBV7-9
j_gene: TRBJ1-4
abundance: NA
d_gene: NA

CDR3aa: CASSDGDNNEQFF
CDR3nt: TGTGCCAGCAGCGACGGGGACAACAATGAGCAGTTCTTC
v_gene: TRBV7-9
j_gene: TRBJ2-1
abundance: NA
d_gene: NA

CDR3aa: CASLLRDTSTDTQYF
CDR3nt: TGTGCCAGCTTACTCCGGGACACTAGCACAGATACGCAGTATTTT
v_gene: TRBV18
j_gene: TRBJ2-3
abundance: NA
d_gene: NA

CDR3aa: CASSFRTSGRFNEQFF
CDR3nt: TGTGCCAGCAGCTTCCGGACTAGCGGGAGGTTCAATGAGCAGTTCTTC
v_gene: TRBV9
j_gene: TRBJ2-1
abundance: NA
d_gene: TRBD2

CDR3aa: CASSYRDLTDTQYF
CDR3nt: TGTGCCAGCAGCTACAGGGACCTCACAGATACGCAGTATTTT
v_gene: TRBV7-6
j_gene: TRBJ2-3
abundance: NA
d_gene: NA

CDR3aa: CASRPIGGANEKLFF
CDR3nt: TGCGCCAGCAGGCCAATAGGGGGGGCTAATGAAAAACTGTTTTTT
v_gene: TRBV5-1
j_gene: TRBJ1-4
abundance: NA
d_gene: NA

CDR3aa: CANPGGEIRTQHF
CDR3nt: TGTGCCAATCCGGGGGGGGAAATCAGGACCCAGCATTTT
v_gene: TRBV6-1
j_gene: TRBJ1-5
abundance: NA
d_gene: NA

CDR3aa: CASSPDSTSTDTQYF
CDR3nt: TGCGCCAGCAGCCCGGACAGCACTAGCACAGATACGCAGTATTTT
v_gene: TRBV5-1
j_gene: TRBJ2-3
abundance: NA
d_gene: NA

CDR3aa: CASSMRASRGYTF
CDR3nt: TGTGCCAGTAGTATGCGGGCAAGTCGGGGCTACACCTTC
v_gene: TRBV19
j_gene: TRBJ1-2
abundance: NA
d_gene: NA

CDR3aa: CASSETGVEQYF
CDR3nt: TGTGCCAGCAGTGAGACAGGGGTCGAGCAGTACTTC
v_gene: TRBV6-1
j_gene: TRBJ2-7
abundance: few
d_gene: TRBD1

CDR3aa: CASSLGQGEKKLFF
CDR3nt: TGTGCCAGCAGTTTGGGGCAGGGGGAGAAAAAACTGTTTTTT
v_gene: TRBV27
j_gene: TRBJ1-4
abundance: NA
d_gene: TRBD1

CDR3aa: CASSPGLAGPGGELFF
CDR3nt: TGTGCCAGCAGTCCCGGACTAGCGGGACCGGGCGGGGAGCTGTTTTTT
v_gene: TRBV2
j_gene: TRBJ2-2
abundance: once
d_gene: TRBD2

CDR3aa: CASSLGGQLGDTIYF
CDR3nt: TGTGCCAGCAGCTTAGGCGGCCAACTAGGCGACACCATATATTTT
v_gene: TRBV7-3
j_gene: TRBJ1-3
abundance: NA
d_gene: NA

CDR3aa: CASSPTQGSGANVLTF
CDR3nt: TGTGCCAGCTCACCAACACAGGGATCAGGGGCCAACGTCCTGACTTTC
v_gene: TRBV18
j_gene: TRBJ2-6
abundance: NA
d_gene: NA

CDR3aa: CASSYGQVNTGELFF
CDR3nt: TGTGCCAGCAGCTACGGACAGGTGAACACCGGGGAGCTGTTTTTT
v_gene: TRBV7-3
j_gene: TRBJ2-2
abundance: NA
d_gene: TRBD1

CDR3aa: CASSRVGRVAGGFQETQYF
CDR3nt: TGTGCCAGCAGCCGAGTGGGTCGGGTAGCGGGGGGATTCCAAGAGACCCAGTACTTC
v_gene: TRBV11-2
j_gene: TRBJ2-5
abundance: NA
d_gene: TRBD2

CDR3aa: CASSQDKVWGRELGEQYF
CDR3nt: TGCGCCAGCAGCCAAGATAAGGTTTGGGGGCGGGAGCTGGGGGAGCAGTACTTC
v_gene: TRBV4-1
j_gene: TRBJ2-7
abundance: NA
d_gene: NA

CDR3aa: CASSFRQYHSQETQYF
CDR3nt: TGTGCCAGCAGCTTCAGGCAGTATCACAGCCAAGAGACCCAGTACTTC
v_gene: TRBV11-2
j_gene: TRBJ2-5
abundance: NA
d_gene: NA

CDR3aa: CASSPRVGYEQYF
CDR3nt: TGTGCCAGCAGCCCCAGGGTAGGGTACGAGCAGTACTTC
v_gene: TRBV2
j_gene: TRBJ2-7
abundance: NA
d_gene: NA

CDR3aa: CASKSGGWDFNEKLLF
CDR3nt: TGTGCCAGCAAAAGCGGGGGTTGGGACTTTAATGAAAAACTGCTTTTT
v_gene: TRBV25-1
j_gene: TRBJ1-4
abundance: NA
d_gene: NA

CDR3aa: CALEVISGNTIYF
CDR3nt: TGTGCACTAGAGGTTATCTCTGGAAACACCATATATTTT
v_gene: TRBV30
j_gene: TRBJ1-3
abundance: NA
d_gene: NA

CDR3aa: CASSEYGGSHNEQFF
CDR3nt: TGTGCCAGCAGTGAATACGGCGGGAGTCACAATGAGCAGTTCTTC
v_gene: TRBV25-1
j_gene: TRBJ2-1
abundance: few
d_gene: TRBD2

CDR3aa: CASRHRRGSTDTQYF
CDR3nt: TGTGCCAGCAGACACCGCCGGGGGAGCACAGATACGCAGTATTTT
v_gene: TRBV7-9
j_gene: TRBJ2-3
abundance: NA
d_gene: NA

CDR3aa: CASSLGQGATGELFF
CDR3nt: TGTGCCAGCAGCTTAGGGCAGGGGGCGACCGGGGAGCTGTTTTTT
v_gene: TRBV7-9
j_gene: TRBJ2-2
abundance: NA
d_gene: TRBD1

CDR3aa: CASIGTGWGEQFF
CDR3nt: TGTGCCAGCATCGGGACAGGGTGGGGTGAGCAGTTCTTC
v_gene: TRBV6-1
j_gene: TRBJ2-1
abundance: NA
d_gene: TRBD1